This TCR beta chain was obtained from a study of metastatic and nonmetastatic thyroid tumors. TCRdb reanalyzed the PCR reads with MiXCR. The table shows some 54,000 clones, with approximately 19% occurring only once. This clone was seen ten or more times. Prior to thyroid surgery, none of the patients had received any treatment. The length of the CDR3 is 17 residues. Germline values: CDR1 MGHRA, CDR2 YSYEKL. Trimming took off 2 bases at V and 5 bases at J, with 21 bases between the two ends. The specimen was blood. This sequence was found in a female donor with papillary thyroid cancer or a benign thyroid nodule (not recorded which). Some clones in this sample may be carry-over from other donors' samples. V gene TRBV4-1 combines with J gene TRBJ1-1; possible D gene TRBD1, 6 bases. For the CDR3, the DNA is TGCGCCAGCAGCCAAATTTTTGGGGCGACAGGCCCAACTGAAGCTTTCTTT. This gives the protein CASSQIFGATGPTEAFF.